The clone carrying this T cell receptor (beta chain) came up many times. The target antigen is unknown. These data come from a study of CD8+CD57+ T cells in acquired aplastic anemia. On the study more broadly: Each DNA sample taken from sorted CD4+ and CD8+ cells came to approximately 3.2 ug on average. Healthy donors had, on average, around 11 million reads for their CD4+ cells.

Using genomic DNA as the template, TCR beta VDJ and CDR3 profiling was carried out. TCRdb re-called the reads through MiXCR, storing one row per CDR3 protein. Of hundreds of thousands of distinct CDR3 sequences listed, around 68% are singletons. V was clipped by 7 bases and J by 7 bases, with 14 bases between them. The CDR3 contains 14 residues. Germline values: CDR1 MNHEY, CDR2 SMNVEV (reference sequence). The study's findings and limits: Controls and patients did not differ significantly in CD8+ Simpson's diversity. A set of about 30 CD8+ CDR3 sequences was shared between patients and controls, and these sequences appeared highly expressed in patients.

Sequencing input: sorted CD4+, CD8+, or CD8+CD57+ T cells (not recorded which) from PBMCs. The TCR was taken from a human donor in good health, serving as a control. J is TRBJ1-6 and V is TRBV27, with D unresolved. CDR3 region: CASTPLRLNSPLHF. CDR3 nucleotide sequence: TGTGCCAGCACTCCGTTACGGTTGAATTCACCCCTCCACTTT.